The 21 T cell receptor beta chains below all came from one sample that was sequenced in a study of CD8+ T cells in alopecia areata. Sequencing used cDNA as its template, made by extracting RNA and reverse transcribing it. TCRdb's table, derived via immunoSEQ multiplex PCR, lists solely in-frame clones and lacks some. The data hold a few hundred thousand clones, with under 40% observed a single time. Treatment meaning: oral pan-JAK inhibitor, 5-10 mg twice daily. The sequenced sample was CD4+ T cells sorted from blood, obtained at approximately week 31, from a patient treated with tofacitinib. Source of these receptors: a human donor with alopecia areata.

This sequence joins TRBV5-1 and TRBJ2-5, with TRBD2 matching 8 bases. CDR1 is SGHRS and CDR2 is YFSETQ in the germline V gene. With 5 bases clipped from V and 4 bases from J, the junction kept 7 bases outside the gene matches. The CDR3 is 14 residues long. The CDR3: CASRPSGSLETQYF. In DNA, the CDR3 is TGCGCCAGCAGGCCCAGCGGGAGTTTAGAGACCCAGTACTTC.

This chain links TRBV5-1 with TRBJ2-6; the match to TRBD1 covers 8 bases. This CDR3 is built from 16 residues. V shed 7 bases, J shed 1 base, and the junction held 7 bases outside the gene matches. The germline V gene has CDR1 SGHRS and CDR2 YFSETQ. As DNA, the CDR3 is TGCGCCAGCCGCGCAGGGGGCTTATCTGGGGCCAACGTCCTGACTTTC. This gives the protein CASRAGGLSGANVLTF.

This chain connects TRBV29-1 to TRBJ2-2, with D perhaps TRBD2 (6 bases). Germline V gives CDR1 SQVTM, CDR2 ANQGSEA. Trimming shortened V by 5 bases and J by 6 bases, and 13 bases separated the two germline ends. The CDR3 runs to 13 residues. DNA for the CDR3: TGCAGCGTTTATAGGGAGGTATCCGGGGAGCTGTTTTTT. It is translated as CSVYREVSGELFF.

This clone was observed a handful of times. The chain joins TRBV4-1 to TRBJ2-3; tentatively, D is TRBD1 or TRBD2 (5 bases each). Germline CDR1 and CDR2: MGHRA and YSYEKL. Deletions cut 4 bases from V and 3 bases from J, with 17 bases between. The CDR3 sequence is 16 residues long. The CDR3 DNA sequence: TGCGCCAGCAGCCCCCGGGGCTTAGCCCCTACAGATACGCAGTATTTT. Protein: CASSPRGLAPTDTQYF.

This clone was found a few times. This CDR3 is also generated by other DNA sequences in the sample. The chain recombines TRBV5-1 with TRBJ2-1; 12 positions match TRBD2. Germline-derived CDR1 and CDR2 are SGHRS and YFSETQ. There are 15 residues in the CDR3. Trimming removed 4 bases from V and 5 bases from J; junction bases left unmatched: 4. The CDR3 sequence: CASSSLAGGDNEQFF. Here the CDR3 DNA reads TGCGCCAGCAGCAGCCTAGCGGGAGGGGACAATGAGCAGTTCTTC. Full variable domain (missing parts from reference TRBV5-1 and TRBJ2-1): KAGVTQTPRYLIKTRGQQVTLSCSPISGHRSVSWYQQTPGQGLQFLFEYFSETQRNKGNFPGRFSGRQFSNSRSEMNVSTLELGDSALYLCASSSLAGGDNEQFFGPGTRLTVL.

The genes are TRBV12-2 and TRBJ1-2; TRBD1 is taken as the D call from the table, unchecked against the DNA. TRBV12-2 has pseudogene status. CDR3 length equals 15 residues. This chain's CDR3 is CASRLVTGGRYGYTF. Written as DNA, the CDR3 is TGTGCAAGTCGCTTAGTGACAGGGGGGAGGTATGGCTACACCTTC.

A word on this clone: At one end the junction does not follow the germline gene, possibly because of a read error. This chain links TRBV14 with TRBJ2-7, with 7 bases aligning to TRBD1. CDR1 SGHDN and CDR2 FVKESK come from the germline V gene. The length of the CDR3 is 15 residues. The DNA of the CDR3 is TGTGCCAGCAGCCCCGCCGGGACAGCTTCCTACGAGCGGTACTTC. It encodes CASSPAGTASYERYF. Looking up the rest from reference TRBV14 and TRBJ2-7 gives the full variable domain: EAGVTQFPSHSVIEKGQTVTLRCDPISGHDNLYWYRRVMGKEIKFLLHFVKESKQDESGMPNNRFLAERTGGTYSTLKVQPAELEDSGVYFCASSPAGTASYERYFGPGTRLTVT.

The rearrangement links TRBV7-3 to TRBJ2-7; D gene unclear. Germline V CDR1 and CDR2: SGHTA, FQGTGA. The length of the CDR3 is 15 residues. Trimming removed 1 base from V and 0 bases from J, with 10 bases in between. CDR3 loop: CASSLIAGSSYEQYF. CDR3 coding DNA: TGTGCCAGCAGCTTAATTGCCGGAAGCTCCTACGAGCAGTACTTC.

V usage is TRBV29-1 and J usage is TRBJ2-1; D possibly corresponds to TRBD1 (5 bases). The germline CDR1 and CDR2 sequences are SQVTM and ANQGSEA. The length of the CDR3 is 10 residues. The V end was cut by 3 bases, the J end by 12 bases, with 9 bases between. The CDR3 DNA sequence: TGCAGCGTTGACAGGGTTGGGCAGTTCTTC. Its translation is CSVDRVGQFF.

This clone was picked up one time. The chain is built from TRBV4-1 and TRBJ2-2, with 7 bases aligning to TRBD2. J was trimmed by 7 bases and V by 0 bases; bases with no gene match: 5. Per germline, CDR1 MGHRA and CDR2 YSYEKL. CDR3 size: 15 residues. In DNA form, the CDR3 reads TGCGCCAGCAGCCAAGACGGCCGGGGGGTCGGGGAGCTGTTTTTT. Translating it yields CASSQDGRGVGELFF.

The chain recombines TRBV5-1 with TRBJ1-2, with 7 bases matching TRBD1. There are 14 residues in the CDR3. V lost 0 bases to trimming and J lost 4 bases; unmatched junction nucleotides: 3. Germline CDR1 is SGHRS and CDR2 is YFSETQ. CDR3 protein: CASSLGDSSYGYTF. The CDR3 DNA is TGCGCCAGCAGCTTGGGGGACAGTTCCTATGGCTACACCTTC.

This sequence joins TRBV6-5 and TRBJ2-1; no firm D call. Germline values: CDR1 MNHEY, CDR2 SVGAGI. This CDR3 is 15 amino acids long. V was clipped by 5 bases and J by 9 bases, with 20 bases between them. The CDR3 loop reads CASSRPSDRTGEQFF. Written as DNA, the CDR3 is TGTGCCAGCAGTCGACCGTCTGACCGAACGGGTGAGCAGTTCTTC.

This clone was detected ten times or more. The rearrangement joins TRBV7-2 to TRBJ2-1; 10 bases match TRBD2. V lost 5 bases and J lost 4; bases outside the gene matches: 5. Germline V gives CDR1 SGHTA, CDR2 FQGNSA. This CDR3 spans 15 amino acids. The CDR3 is CASSLSGGDYNEQFF. DNA of the CDR3: TGTGCCAGCAGCCTGAGCGGGGGGGATTACAATGAGCAGTTCTTC.

The chain uses TRBV4-1 and TRBJ2-6; a weak D match, TRBD1 (6 bases). The V gene's germline CDR1 is MGHRA and CDR2 YSYEKL. Trimming removed 5 bases at V and 0 bases at J, with 14 bases between. The CDR3 sequence is 17 residues long. The CDR3 here is CASSAFTGFSGANVLTF. CDR3 in DNA: TGCGCCAGCAGCGCGTTTACAGGGTTCTCTGGGGCCAACGTCCTGACTTTC.

This chain joins TRBV5-1 and TRBJ2-1; TRBD2 might be the D (5 bases). The CDR3 contains 13 residues. Trimming pared 0 bases from V and 6 bases from J, leaving 7 bases between. In germline, CDR1 is SGHRS, CDR2 YFSETQ. The CDR3 protein is CASSLDGVNEQFF. The CDR3 DNA reads TGCGCCAGCAGCTTGGACGGGGTCAATGAGCAGTTCTTC.

There are a few counts of this clone. The chain employs TRBV29-1 and TRBJ1-1; 7 bases align to TRBD1. The CDR3 is 12 residues long. The trim removed 4 bases at V and 2 bases at J, leaving 1 base unmatched. Germline V lookup: CDR1 SQVTM, CDR2 ANQGSEA. The CDR3 DNA reads TGCAGCGTTGTAGGGGGCAACACTGAAGCTTTCTTT. Translating it yields CSVVGGNTEAFF.

CDR3 amino acids: CASRSNYGYTF. In DNA, the CDR3 is TGTGCCAGCAGAAGTAACTATGGCTACACCTTC. V and J are TRBV2 and TRBJ1-2; D call uncertain. This CDR3 has 11 amino acids. Trimming removed 6 bases at V and 1 base at J, with 3 bases between. In germline, CDR1 is SNHLY, CDR2 FYNNEI.

The chain carries TRBV20-1 and TRBJ1-2; D is ambiguous. Germline values: CDR1 DFQATT, CDR2 SNEGSKA (reference sequence). CDR3 length: 9 amino acids. Trimming left V 5 bases short and J 8 bases short, with 6 bases between. The CDR3 DNA reads as TGCAGTGCTCCGATCGGCTACACCTTC. This encodes CSAPIGYTF.

This clone has a handful of counts. The V and J genes are TRBV10-2 and TRBJ2-7; 14 nucleotides align to TRBD2. V lost 7 bases and J lost 2; bases outside the gene matches: 4. The V gene's germline CDR1 is WSHSY and CDR2 SAAADI. The CDR3 spans 15 residues. CDR3 sequence (DNA): TGCGCCAGCACCCTGACTAGCGGGGGGGCCTACGAGCAGTACTTC. As protein: CASTLTSGGAYEQYF.

This clone turned up a few times. The chain links TRBV7-9 to TRBJ1-1; D gene uncertain. CDR1 and CDR2 (germline): SEHNR, FQNEAQ (reference sequence). With 0 bases removed from V and 8 bases from J, the gap between germline ends came to 10 bases. CDR3 length: 13 residues. The CDR3 DNA reads TGTGCCAGCAGCTTAGCCGGGCGTGGCGAAGCTTTCTTT. It codes for CASSLAGRGEAFF.

The gene calls are TRBV7-2 and TRBJ2-1; TRBD2 might be the D (6 bases). The V end lost 2 bases, the J end lost 0 bases, and 8 bases lay between the germline ends. Germline V CDR1 and CDR2: SGHTA, FQGNSA. The CDR3 runs 15 residues. CDR3 amino acids: CASSLTSFSYNEQFF. CDR3 sequence (DNA): TGTGCCAGCAGCTTAACTAGCTTCTCCTACAATGAGCAGTTCTTC.